The source of this TCR beta chain is a study of radiation and T cells in renal cell carcinoma. The table came from immunoSEQ multiplex PCR; TCRdb's copy has only in-frame clones and leaves some out. The table records 15,000 to 20,000 clones, around three fifths of them present only once. A remark on this clone: Its specificity is not known.

Notes on the study in general: Dominant CDR3 motifs occupied more repertoire in irradiated than control tumors. Intratumoral heterogeneity was not captured in these approximately 1 g regions.

Regarding treatment: treatment-naive control, cytoreductive nephrectomy. Controls were unirradiated tumors from treatment-naive cytoreductive nephrectomy patients. Clear cell pathology was present in this patient's renal cell carcinoma. Germline CDR1 MGHRA, CDR2 YSYEKL. This CDR3 contains 14 residues. J lost 8 bases, V lost 2 bases, and 8 bases had no gene match. This receptor was taken from a man aged 50-60 years with renal cell carcinoma. This chain joins TRBV4-1 and TRBJ1-1, with TRBD1 identical over 7 bases. Sequenced material: tumor tissue, taken from a patient whose treatment was nephrectomy without radiotherapy. CDR3 sequence reads: CASSQMGQSTEAFF. Written as DNA, the CDR3 is TGCGCCAGCAGCCAAATGGGACAGTCTACGGAAGCTTTCTTT.